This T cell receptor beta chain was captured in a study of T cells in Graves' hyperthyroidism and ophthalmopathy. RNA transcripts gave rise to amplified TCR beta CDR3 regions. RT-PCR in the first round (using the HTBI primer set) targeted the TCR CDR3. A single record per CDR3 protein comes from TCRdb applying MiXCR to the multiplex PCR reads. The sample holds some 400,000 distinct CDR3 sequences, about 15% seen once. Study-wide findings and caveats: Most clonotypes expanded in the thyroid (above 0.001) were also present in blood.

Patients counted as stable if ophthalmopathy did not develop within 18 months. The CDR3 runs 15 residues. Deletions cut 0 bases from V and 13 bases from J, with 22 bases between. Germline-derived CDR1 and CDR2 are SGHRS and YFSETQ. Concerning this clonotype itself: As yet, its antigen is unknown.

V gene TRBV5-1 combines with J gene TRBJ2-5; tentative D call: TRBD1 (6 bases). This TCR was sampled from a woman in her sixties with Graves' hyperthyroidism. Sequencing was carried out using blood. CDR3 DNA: TGCGCCAGCAGCTTGGATATCGGGCAGGGGACGAAGGCGTACTTC. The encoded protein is CASSLDIGQGTKAYF.